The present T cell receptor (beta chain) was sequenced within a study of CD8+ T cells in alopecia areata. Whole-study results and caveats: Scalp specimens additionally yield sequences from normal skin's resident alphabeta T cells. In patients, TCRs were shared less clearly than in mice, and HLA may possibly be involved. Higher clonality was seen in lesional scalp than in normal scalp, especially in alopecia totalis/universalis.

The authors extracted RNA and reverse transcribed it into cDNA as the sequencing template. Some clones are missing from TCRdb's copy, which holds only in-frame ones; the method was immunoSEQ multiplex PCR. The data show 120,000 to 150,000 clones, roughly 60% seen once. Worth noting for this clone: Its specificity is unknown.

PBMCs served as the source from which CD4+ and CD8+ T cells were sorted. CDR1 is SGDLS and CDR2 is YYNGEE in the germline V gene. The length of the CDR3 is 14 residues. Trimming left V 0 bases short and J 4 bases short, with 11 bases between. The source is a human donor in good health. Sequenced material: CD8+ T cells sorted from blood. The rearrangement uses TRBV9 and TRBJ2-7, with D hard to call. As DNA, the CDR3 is TGTGCCAGCAGCGTAGGCTCGGCTGAGTACGAGCAGTACTTC. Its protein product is CASSVGSAEYEQYF.